This TCR beta chain was identified in a study of regulatory T cells in long-lasting Graves disease. Study-level results: Persistent patients shared 2,500 to 3,000 public clonotypes among themselves. Newly diagnosed patients shared fewer, at nearly 1,000. Repertoires from persistent disease leaned toward TRBV28, TRBJ1-2 and TRBJ2-5.

Time point in this sample: persistent/refractory GD, antithyroid drugs over 5 years with positive TRAb. The TCR library used RNA extracted from PBMCs. Per American Thyroid Association guidelines, Graves' disease was diagnosed. Peripheral blood, Nine milliliters per patient, was collected in EDTA tubes. This CDR3 has 15 residues. CDR1 is MNHEY, CDR2 SMNVEV, per germline (reference sequence). V was shortened by 5 bases and J by 5 bases, with 16 bases between the two germline ends. Building of the TCR beta libraries involved iRepertoire HTBI primers and Arm-PCR of CDR3 regions. A single record per CDR3 protein comes from TCRdb applying MiXCR to the multiplex PCR reads. The sample contains more than 300,000 distinct CDR3 sequences, roughly 20% of which appear only once. The sample holds many counts of this clonotype. Its antigen is still unknown.

V and J are TRBV27 and TRBJ1-5; unclear D gene. The source is a woman aged 40 to 55 with Graves disease. The sample was peripheral blood mononuclear cells (PBMCs), taken when the disease was refractory, from a patient treated with antithyroid drugs. CDR3 protein: CASSPRGSPYQPQHF. As DNA, the CDR3 is TGTGCCAGCAGTCCCCGGGGAAGCCCGTATCAGCCCCAGCATTTT.